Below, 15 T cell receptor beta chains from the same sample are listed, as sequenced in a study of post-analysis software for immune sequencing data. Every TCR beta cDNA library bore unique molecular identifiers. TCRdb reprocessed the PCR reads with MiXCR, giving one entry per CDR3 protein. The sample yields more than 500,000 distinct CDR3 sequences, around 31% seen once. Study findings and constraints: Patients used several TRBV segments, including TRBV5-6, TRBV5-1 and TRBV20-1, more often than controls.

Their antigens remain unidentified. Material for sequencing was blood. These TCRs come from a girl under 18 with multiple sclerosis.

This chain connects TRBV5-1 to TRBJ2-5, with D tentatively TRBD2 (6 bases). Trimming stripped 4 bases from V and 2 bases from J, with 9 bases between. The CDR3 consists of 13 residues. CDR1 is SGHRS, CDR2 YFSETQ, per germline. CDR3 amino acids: CASSGEDQETQYF. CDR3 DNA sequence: TGCGCCAGCAGCGGGGAGGATCAAGAGACCCAGTACTTC.

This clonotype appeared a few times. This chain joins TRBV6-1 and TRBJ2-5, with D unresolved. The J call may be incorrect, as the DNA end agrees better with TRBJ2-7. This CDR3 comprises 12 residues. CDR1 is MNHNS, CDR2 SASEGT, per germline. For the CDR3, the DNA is TGTGCCAGCAGTATCGGACGGAGCGAGCAGTACTTC. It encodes CASSIGRSEQYF.

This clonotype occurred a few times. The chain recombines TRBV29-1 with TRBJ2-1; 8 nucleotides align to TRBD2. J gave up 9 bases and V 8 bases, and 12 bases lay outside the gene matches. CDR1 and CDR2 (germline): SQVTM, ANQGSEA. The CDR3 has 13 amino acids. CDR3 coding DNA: TGCAGCCTGGGGGGTGGACTAGCTAGTGAGCAGTTCTTC. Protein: CSLGGGLASEQFF.

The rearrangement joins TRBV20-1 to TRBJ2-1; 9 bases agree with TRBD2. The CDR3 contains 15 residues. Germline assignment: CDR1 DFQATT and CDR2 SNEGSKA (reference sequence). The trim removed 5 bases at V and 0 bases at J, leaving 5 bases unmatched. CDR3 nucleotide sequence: TGCAGTGCTTCACCGGGACTAGCCTCCTACAATGAGCAGTTCTTC. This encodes CSASPGLASYNEQFF.

DNA of the CDR3: TGTGCCAGCAGCCGAACCAGACCCCGGGACAGGGGGTACGAGCAGTTCTTC. This encodes CASSRTRPRDRGYEQFF. The genes are TRBV11-2 and TRBJ2-1; 11 nucleotides match TRBD1. V shed 5 bases and J 10 bases; nucleotides not matched to a gene: 16. Germline V gene data show CDR1 as SGHAT and CDR2 as FQNNGV. The CDR3 covers 17 residues.

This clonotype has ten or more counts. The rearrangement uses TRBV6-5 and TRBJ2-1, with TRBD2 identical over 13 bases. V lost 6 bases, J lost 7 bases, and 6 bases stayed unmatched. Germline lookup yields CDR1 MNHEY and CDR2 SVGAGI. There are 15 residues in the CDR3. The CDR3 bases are TGTGCCAGCAGCCATAGACTAGCGGGGGGTAATGAGCAGTTCTTC. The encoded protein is CASSHRLAGGNEQFF.

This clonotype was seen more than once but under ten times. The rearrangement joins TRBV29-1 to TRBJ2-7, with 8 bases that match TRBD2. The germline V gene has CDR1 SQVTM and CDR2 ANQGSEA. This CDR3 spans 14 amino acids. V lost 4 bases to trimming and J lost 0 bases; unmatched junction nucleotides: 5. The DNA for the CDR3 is TGCAGCGTTGTAGCGGGGCCGGGCTCCTACGAGCAGTACTTC. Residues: CSVVAGPGSYEQYF.

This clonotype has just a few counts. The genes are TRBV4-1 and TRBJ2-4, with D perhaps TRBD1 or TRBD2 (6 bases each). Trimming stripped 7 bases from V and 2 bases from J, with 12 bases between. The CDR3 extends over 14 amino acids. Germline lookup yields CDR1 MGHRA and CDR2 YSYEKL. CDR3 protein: CASTGGGSKNIQYF. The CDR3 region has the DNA TGCGCCAGCACCGGAGGGGGGTCCAAAAACATTCAGTACTTC.

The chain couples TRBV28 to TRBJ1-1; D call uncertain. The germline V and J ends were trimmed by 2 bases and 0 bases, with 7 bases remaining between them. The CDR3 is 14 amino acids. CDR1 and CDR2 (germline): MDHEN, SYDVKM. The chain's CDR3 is CASSLLGVNTEAFF. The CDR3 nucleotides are TGTGCCAGCAGTTTACTGGGTGTGAACACTGAAGCTTTCTTT.

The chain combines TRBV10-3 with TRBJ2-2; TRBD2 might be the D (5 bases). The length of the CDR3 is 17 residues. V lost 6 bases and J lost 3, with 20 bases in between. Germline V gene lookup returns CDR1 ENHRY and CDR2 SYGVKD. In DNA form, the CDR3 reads TGTGCCATCAGAGAGGGCGCCGGGGTTCTCGACACCGGGGAGCTGTTTTTT. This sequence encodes CAIREGAGVLDTGELFF.

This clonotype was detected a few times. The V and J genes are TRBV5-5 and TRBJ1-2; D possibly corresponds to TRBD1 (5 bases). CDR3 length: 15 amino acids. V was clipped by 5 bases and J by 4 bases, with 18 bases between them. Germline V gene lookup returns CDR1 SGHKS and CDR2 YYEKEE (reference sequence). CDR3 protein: CASRMGQGLGYGYTF. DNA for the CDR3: TGTGCCAGCAGAATGGGCCAGGGTCTCGGCTATGGCTACACCTTC.

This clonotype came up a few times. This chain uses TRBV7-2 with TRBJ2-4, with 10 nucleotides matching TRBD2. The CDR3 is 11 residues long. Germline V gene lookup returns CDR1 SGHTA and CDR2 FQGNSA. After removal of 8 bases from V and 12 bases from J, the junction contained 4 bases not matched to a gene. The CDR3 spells CASAAGGGQYF. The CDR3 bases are TGTGCCAGCGCAGCGGGAGGGGGTCAGTACTTC.

CDR3 residues: CSVEYRTDYNEQFF. The CDR3 DNA reads as TGCAGCGTTGAATATCGGACAGACTACAATGAGCAGTTCTTC. V and J are TRBV29-1 and TRBJ2-1, with TRBD1 as a possible D gene (6 bases). Germline V CDR1 and CDR2: SQVTM, ANQGSEA. V was pared by 2 bases and J by 3 bases, with 11 bases between. The CDR3 loop spans 14 amino acids.

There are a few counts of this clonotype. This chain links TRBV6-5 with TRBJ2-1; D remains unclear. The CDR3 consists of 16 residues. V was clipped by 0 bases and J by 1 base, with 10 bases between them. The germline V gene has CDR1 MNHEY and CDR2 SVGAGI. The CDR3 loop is CASSYSGRRSYNEQFF. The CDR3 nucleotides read TGTGCCAGCAGTTACTCGGGCAGGAGATCCTACAATGAGCAGTTCTTC.

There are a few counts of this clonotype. This chain's CDR3 is CASSFASGKETQYF. Written as DNA, the CDR3 is TGCGCCAGCAGCTTTGCGTCAGGGAAAGAGACCCAGTACTTC. The genes are TRBV5-1 and TRBJ2-5; possible D gene TRBD1, 5 bases. The CDR3 spans 14 residues. V was shortened by 2 bases and J by 3 bases, with 11 bases between the two germline ends. In germline, CDR1 is SGHRS, CDR2 YFSETQ.